Reported below is one T cell receptor beta chain. Its antigen is currently not known. One base away there is no much larger clone; base qualities are not given. This sample is drawn from a study of shared clonotypes between healthy human individuals (dated by TCRdb to 2020 to 2022). A note on the overall study: A few men and a couple of women, aged 18 to 49 years, made up the cohort. Per donor, three plates each were used for CD4 naive and CD4 memory, two for CD8 naive, and one for CD8 memory. Blood TCR repertoires of roughly 5 healthy adults were deeply sequenced to estimate repertoire size and the extent of clonotype sharing between individuals. To increase sequencing depth and limit assay-specific biases, different laboratories used diverse techniques to prepare libraries and sequence TCR repertoires. Between about 0.9 and 10 billion PBMCs per donor were obtained by leukapheresis.

Using the deep immunoSEQ assay, multiplex PCR amplified TCR CDR3 regions from genomic DNA. For each cell subset, the extracted genomic DNA was distributed evenly across all wells of several immunoSEQ 96-well plates, and each plate served as one replicate. For sorted subsets, about 200 ng genomic DNA, equal to 30,000 or so T cell genomes, was loaded into each replicate PCR. Purified libraries were measured with a Qubit 3.0 fluorometer, size-checked on a Bioanalyzer 2100, and measured again with the KAPA Library Quantification kit. Every immunoSEQ 96-well plate was sequenced on a separate single-read 150-cycle Illumina NextSeq 550 flow cell. Concerning the study's data processing: Because the immunoSEQ output included only junctional sequences and no quality scores, the filtering could not be the same as the filtering used for full-length reads. Sequences were annotated with PyIR, a Python wrapper for IgBLAST v1.9, using IMGT germline references to assign V/J genes and CDR3. Reads with weak V/J assignments (E-value above 1e-6), missing CDR3, stop codons, out-of-frame junctions, or ambiguous translated residues were removed. V3J clonotypes were defined as sequences sharing an identical inferred V gene, J gene, and CDR3 amino acid sequence. Percentage overlap between repertoires was calculated by dividing the number of shared unique clonotypes by the size of the smaller repertoire. Richness of each repertoire was evaluated using RTK rarefaction, the Chao1 estimator, and Recon v2.1 estimates of unobserved clonotypes. OLGA was used to compute generation probabilities for all TCRbeta clonotypes that the gDNA method yielded from a handful of donors. The immuneACCESS repertoire file appears here via TCRdb, limited to in-frame rearrangements. These files lack a portion of the clones; in checked studies, under half of the deficit traces to unresolved V genes, and the cause of the others is not known. The D gene and trimming were derived from the DNA, and the V and J assignments and clone size from that table. This sample is represented by 2 million to 2.5 million clones; 85% to 95% of them were singletons. The ten largest clones add up to 0.35% to 0.5% of the sample.

The investigation overall reported the following: Naive subsets generally had larger estimated clonotype richness than memory subsets did. Compared with non-shared clonotypes, clonotypes shared by all four sorted-subset donors had higher generation probabilities. Even with the large sequencing depth, rarefaction of the sorted-subset datasets indicated that sequencing was incomplete. About 5% of naive CD4, 3.5% of naive CD8, roughly 2.4% of memory CD4, and about 0.4% of memory CD8 clonotypes were shared across several donors. Pairwise subsampling indicated that sequencing depth was expected to affect the degree of clonotype sharing among donors. Sampling was restricted to blood, and TCR repertoires in tissues likely differ from the TCR repertoires found in blood. The genetic and exposure-history diversity represented was limited by the small number of donors.

The donors were healthy, HIV-negative adults with no recently reported acute infections or vaccinations. Only Caucasian adults living in Nashville, Tennessee, USA were represented among the donors. CD4+ T cells were enriched by magnetic negative selection; naive cells were then positively selected on CD45RA, and the negative fraction formed the memory subset. Blood was obtained by leukapheresis, after which PBMCs were separated by Ficoll-Histopaque density gradient centrifugation and cryopreserved in liquid nitrogen vapor phase. Purity and quantity of every magnetically sorted T cell population were checked by analytical flow cytometry. Each sorted fraction had its genomic DNA isolated and then quantified by UV absorbance on a Nanodrop 2000c. V is cut by 3 bases and J by 6 bases, and the space between the germline ends is 5 bases. The CDR3 holds 11 amino acids from the cysteine to the phenylalanine. Just CDR3 DNA is preserved here, 33 bases in frame from base 1. CDR1 and CDR2 are drawn from the germline V gene: SNHLY, FYNNEI.

Here the chain combines TRBV2 and TRBJ2-5, with the D gene uncertain. Sequenced input: naive CD4+ T cells from PBMCs. In light of the paper, this sample's cell subset or site label describes: CD45RA+ positively selected. The sequence came from a man aged 18 to 30 in good health. Some clones in this sample may be carry-over from other donors' samples. The DNA sequence reads TGTGCCAGCAGTGAGACGAAGACCCAGTACTTC. Its protein product is CASSETKTQYF.